A single T cell receptor beta chain is shown here with its context. For the second PCR, which ran for 7 to 11 cycles, a sample-barcoded 5' primer and a J-beta primer mix were used. Each cDNA molecule received a tag from a template-switch adaptor that had 12 random nucleotides. There were at least 3 million CDR3-containing paired-end reads obtained from each sample. TCRdb reprocessed the 5' RACE reads with MiXCR, giving one entry per CDR3 protein. The sample has about 1.4 million distinct CDR3 sequences; approximately 59% are singletons. The data were taken from a study of blood T cells in healthy people across ages. V lost 3 bases, J lost 4 bases, and 12 bases lay in between. The germline gives CDR1 LGHNA, CDR2 YSLEER. The CDR3 totals 14 residues.

Material: blood. V and J are TRBV4-3 and TRBJ2-5; possibly TRBD2 for D (6 bases). The sequence derives from a man aged 18 to 30 in good health. The DNA for the CDR3 is TGCGCCAGCAGCCAGGGGGGACTCTCAGAGACCCAGTACTTC. It codes for CASSQGGLSETQYF.